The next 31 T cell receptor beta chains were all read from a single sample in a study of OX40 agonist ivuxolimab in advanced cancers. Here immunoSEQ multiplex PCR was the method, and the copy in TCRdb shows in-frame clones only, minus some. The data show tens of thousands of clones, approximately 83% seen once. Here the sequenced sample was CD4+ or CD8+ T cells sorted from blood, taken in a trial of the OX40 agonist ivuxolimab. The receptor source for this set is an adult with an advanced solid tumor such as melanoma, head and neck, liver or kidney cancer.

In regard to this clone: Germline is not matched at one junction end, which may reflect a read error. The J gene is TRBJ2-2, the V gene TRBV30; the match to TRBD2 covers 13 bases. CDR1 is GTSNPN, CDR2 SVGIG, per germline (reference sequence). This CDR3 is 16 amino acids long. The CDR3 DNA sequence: TGTGCCTGGAGGCCGCGGACTAGCGGGAGTGGGCGGGGAGCTGTTTTT. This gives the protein CAWRPRTSGSGRGAVF.

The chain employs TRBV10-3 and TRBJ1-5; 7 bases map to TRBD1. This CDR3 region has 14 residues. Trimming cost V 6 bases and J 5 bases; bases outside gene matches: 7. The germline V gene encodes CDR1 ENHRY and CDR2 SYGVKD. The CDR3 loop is CAIRAGQIDQPQHF. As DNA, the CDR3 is TGTGCCATCAGGGCGGGACAGATCGATCAGCCCCAGCATTTT.

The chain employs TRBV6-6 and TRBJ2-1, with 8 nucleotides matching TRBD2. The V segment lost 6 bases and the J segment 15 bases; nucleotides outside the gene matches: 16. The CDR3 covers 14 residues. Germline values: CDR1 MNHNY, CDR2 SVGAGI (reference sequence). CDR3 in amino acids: CASSSGSSGTRGFF. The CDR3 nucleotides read TGTGCCAGCAGCTCAGGAAGTAGCGGGACCCGGGGGTTCTTC.

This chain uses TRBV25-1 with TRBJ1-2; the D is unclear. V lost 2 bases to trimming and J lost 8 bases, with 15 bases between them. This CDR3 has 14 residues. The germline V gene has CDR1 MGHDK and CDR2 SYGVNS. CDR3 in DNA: TGTGCCAGCAGTGAAGTAAAGACCGCCGGCGGCTACACCTTC. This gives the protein CASSEVKTAGGYTF.

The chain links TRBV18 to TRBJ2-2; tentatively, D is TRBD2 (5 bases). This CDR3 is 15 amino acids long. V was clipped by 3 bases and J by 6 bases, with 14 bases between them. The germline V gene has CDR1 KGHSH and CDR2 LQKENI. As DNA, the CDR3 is TGTGCCAGCTCACCGGAATCGGGGAAATCCGGGGAGCTGTTTTTT. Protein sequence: CASSPESGKSGELFF.

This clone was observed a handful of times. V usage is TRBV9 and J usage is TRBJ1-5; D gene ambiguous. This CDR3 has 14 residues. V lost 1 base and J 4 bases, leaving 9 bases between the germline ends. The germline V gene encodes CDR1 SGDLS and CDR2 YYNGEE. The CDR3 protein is CASSVRPENQPQHF. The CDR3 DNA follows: TGTGCCAGCAGCGTACGACCCGAGAATCAGCCCCAGCATTTT.

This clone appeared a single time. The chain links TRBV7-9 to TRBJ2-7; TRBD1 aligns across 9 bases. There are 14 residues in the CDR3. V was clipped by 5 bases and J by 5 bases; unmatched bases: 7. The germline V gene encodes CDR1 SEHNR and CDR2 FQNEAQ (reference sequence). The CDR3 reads CASSLWDRADEQYF. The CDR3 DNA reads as TGTGCCAGCAGCCTCTGGGACAGGGCCGACGAGCAGTACTTC.

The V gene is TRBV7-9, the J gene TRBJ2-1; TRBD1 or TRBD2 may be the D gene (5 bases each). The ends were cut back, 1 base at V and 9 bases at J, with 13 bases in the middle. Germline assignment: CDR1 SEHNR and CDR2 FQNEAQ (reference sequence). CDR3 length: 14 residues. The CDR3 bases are TGTGCCAGCAGCTTAGATGGGGGTTTGGGTGAGCAGTTCTTC. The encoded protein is CASSLDGGLGEQFF.

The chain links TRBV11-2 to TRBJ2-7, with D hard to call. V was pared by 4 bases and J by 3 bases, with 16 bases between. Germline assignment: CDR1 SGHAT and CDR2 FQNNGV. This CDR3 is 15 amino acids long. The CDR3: CASSSPLNGNYEQYF. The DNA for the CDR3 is TGTGCCAGCAGCTCACCCCTCAACGGCAACTACGAGCAGTACTTC.

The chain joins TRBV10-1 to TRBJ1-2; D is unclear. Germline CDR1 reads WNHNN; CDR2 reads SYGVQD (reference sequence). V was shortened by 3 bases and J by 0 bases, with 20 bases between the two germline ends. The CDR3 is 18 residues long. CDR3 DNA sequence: TGCGCCAGCAGTGATTGGGATGGAGGGCGGGATCCTAACTATGGCTACACCTTC. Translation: CASSDWDGGRDPNYGYTF.

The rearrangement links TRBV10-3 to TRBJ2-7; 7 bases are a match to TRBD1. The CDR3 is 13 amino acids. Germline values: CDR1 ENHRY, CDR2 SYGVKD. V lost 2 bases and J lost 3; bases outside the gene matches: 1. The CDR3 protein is CAISERDSYEQYF. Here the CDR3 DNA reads TGTGCCATCAGTGAGCGGGACAGCTACGAGCAGTACTTC.

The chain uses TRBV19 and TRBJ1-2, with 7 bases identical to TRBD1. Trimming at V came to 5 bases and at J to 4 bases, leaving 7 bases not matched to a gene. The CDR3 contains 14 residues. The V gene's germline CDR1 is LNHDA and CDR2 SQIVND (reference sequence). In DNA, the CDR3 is TGTGCCAGTAGTGAGACAGGGCGCGGCTATGGCTACACCTTC. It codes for CASSETGRGYGYTF.

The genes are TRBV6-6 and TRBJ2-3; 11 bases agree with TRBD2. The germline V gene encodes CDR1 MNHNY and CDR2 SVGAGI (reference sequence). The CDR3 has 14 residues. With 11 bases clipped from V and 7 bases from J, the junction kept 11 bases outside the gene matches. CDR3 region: CAAQSSGGLYTQYF. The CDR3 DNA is TGTGCCGCTCAATCTAGCGGGGGGTTGTATACGCAGTATTTT.

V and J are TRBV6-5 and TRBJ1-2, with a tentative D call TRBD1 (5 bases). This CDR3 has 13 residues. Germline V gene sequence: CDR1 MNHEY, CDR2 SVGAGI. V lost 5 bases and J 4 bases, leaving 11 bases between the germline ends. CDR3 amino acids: CASSHAGIYGYTF. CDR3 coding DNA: TGTGCCAGCAGTCACGCAGGGATCTATGGCTACACCTTC.

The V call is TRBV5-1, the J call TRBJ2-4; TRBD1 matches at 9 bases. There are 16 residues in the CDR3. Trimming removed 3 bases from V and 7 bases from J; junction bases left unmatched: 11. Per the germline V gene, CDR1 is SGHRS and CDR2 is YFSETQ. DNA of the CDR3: TGCGCCAGCAGCTGGGCCCCCGGGACAGGGACGAACATTCAGTACTTC. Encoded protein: CASSWAPGTGTNIQYF.

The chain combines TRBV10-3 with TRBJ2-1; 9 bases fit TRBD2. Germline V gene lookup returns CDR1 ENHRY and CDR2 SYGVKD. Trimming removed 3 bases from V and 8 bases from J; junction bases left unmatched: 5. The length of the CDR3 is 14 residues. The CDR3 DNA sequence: TGTGCCATCAGTGATGGCGGGAGGGCGCATGAGCAGTTCTTC. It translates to CAISDGGRAHEQFF.

CDR3 sequence: CASSYQGVTTETQYF. The CDR3 DNA follows: TGTGCCAGCAGTTACCAAGGAGTAACGACGGAGACCCAGTACTTC. The V and J genes are TRBV6-5 and TRBJ2-5; unclear D gene. CDR1 MNHEY and CDR2 SVGAGI come from the germline V gene. The CDR3 contains 15 residues. V was clipped by 2 bases and J by 5 bases, with 15 bases between them.

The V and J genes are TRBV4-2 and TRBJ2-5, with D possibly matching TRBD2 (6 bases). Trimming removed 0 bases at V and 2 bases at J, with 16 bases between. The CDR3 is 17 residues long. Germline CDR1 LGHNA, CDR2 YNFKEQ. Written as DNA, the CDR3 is TGTGCCAGCAGCCAAGATACACAGAAAAGCGGGCAAGAGACCCAGTACTTC. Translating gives CASSQDTQKSGQETQYF.

For the CDR3, the DNA is TGTGCCAGCAGCTTAGTTGTTAGGAACACTGAAGCTTTCTTT. It yields the protein CASSLVVRNTEAFF. The J gene is TRBJ1-1, the V gene TRBV7-8; unclear D gene. Trimming took 1 base from V and 1 from J, leaving 7 bases between them. CDR3 length: 14 residues. The germline V gene encodes CDR1 SGHVS and CDR2 FQNEAQ.

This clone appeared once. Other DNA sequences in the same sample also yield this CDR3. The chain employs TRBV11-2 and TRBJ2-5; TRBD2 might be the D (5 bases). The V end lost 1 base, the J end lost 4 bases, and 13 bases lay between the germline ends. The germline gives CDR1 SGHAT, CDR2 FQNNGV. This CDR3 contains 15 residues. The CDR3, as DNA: TGTGCCAGCAGCTTAGTGTGGACGGGGATAGAGACCCAGTACTTC. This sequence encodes CASSLVWTGIETQYF.

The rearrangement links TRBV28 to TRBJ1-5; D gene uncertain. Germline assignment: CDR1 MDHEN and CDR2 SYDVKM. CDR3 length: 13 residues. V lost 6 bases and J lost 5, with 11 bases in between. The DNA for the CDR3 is TGTGCCAGCAGCCTCTCTCGGGATCAGCCCCAGCATTTT. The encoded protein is CASSLSRDQPQHF.

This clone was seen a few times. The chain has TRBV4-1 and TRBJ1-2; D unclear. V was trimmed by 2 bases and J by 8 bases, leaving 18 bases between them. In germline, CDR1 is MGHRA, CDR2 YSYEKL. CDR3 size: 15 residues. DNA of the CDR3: TGCGCCAGCAGCCAACCCAGGCTTAGATTCTGGGGCTACACCTTC. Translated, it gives CASSQPRLRFWGYTF.

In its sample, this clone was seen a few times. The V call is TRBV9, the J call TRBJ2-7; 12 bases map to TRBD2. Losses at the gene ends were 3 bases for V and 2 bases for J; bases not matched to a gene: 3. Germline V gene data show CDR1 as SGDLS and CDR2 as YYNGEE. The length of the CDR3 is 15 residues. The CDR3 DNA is TGTGCCAGCAGCGAAGGACTAGCGGGGCCCTACGAGCAGTACTTC. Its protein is CASSEGLAGPYEQYF.

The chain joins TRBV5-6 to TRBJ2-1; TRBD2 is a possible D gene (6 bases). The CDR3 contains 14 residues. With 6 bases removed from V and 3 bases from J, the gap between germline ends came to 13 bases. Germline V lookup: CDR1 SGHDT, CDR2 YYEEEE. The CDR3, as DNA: TGTGCCAGCACCCGGGACTTGAACTACAATGAGCAGTTCTTC. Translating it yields CASTRDLNYNEQFF.

The CDR3 DNA reads TGCGCCAGCAGTCCCGACGGAAGCAATCAGCCCCAGCATTTT. Translated, it gives CASSPDGSNQPQHF. This sequence joins TRBV5-1 and TRBJ1-5; D not resolved. The CDR3 totals 14 residues. CDR1 SGHRS and CDR2 YFSETQ come from the germline V gene. Trimming left V 5 bases short and J 1 base short, with 10 bases between.

The CDR3 nucleotides are TGTGCCAGCAGCCTTAGACAGGGCGGAGAGACCCAGTACTTC. This encodes CASSLRQGGETQYF. This rearrangement joins TRBV11-3 to TRBJ2-5, with 7 bases that match TRBD1. The CDR3 contains 14 residues. CDR1 is SGHNT, CDR2 YENEEA, per germline. The V and J ends lost 5 bases and 4 bases, in that order; junction bases with no gene match: 7.

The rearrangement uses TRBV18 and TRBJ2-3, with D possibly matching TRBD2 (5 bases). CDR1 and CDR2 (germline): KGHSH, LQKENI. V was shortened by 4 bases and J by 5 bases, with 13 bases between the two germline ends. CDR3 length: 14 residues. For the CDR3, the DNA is TGTGCCAGCTCACTGGGGTCGGGGAGAGATACGCAGTATTTT. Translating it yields CASSLGSGRDTQYF. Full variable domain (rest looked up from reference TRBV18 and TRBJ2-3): NAGVMQNPRHLVRRRGQEARLRCSPMKGHSHVYWYRQLPEEGLKFMVYLQKENIIDESGMPKERFSAEFPKEGPSILRIQQVVRGDSAAYFCASSLGSGRDTQYFGPGTRLTVL.

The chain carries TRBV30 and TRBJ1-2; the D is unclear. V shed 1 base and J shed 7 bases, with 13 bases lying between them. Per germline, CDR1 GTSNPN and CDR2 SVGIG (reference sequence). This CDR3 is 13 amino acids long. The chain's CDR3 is CAWSEVTPGGYTF. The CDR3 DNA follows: TGTGCCTGGAGTGAGGTGACTCCTGGTGGCTACACCTTC.

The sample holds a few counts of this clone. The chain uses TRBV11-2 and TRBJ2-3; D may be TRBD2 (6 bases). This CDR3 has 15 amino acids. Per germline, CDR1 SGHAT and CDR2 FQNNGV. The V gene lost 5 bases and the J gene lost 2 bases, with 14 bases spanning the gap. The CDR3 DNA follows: TGTGCCAGCAGCCCTGGTCGGGGGAACACAGATACGCAGTATTTT. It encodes CASSPGRGNTDTQYF.

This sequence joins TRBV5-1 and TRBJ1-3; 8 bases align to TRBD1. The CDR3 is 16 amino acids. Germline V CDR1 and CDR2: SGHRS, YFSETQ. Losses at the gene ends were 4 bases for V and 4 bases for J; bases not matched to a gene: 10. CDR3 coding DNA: TGCGCCAGCAGCATTACCCGACAGGGGTCCGGAAACACCATATATTTT. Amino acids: CASSITRQGSGNTIYF.

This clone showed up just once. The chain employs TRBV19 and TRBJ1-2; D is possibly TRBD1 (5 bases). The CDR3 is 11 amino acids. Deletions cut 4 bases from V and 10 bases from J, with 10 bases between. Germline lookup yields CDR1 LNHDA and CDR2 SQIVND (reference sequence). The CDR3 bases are TGTGCCAGTAGTAGCAGGGATTCCTACACCTTC. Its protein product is CASSSRDSYTF.